The sequence of this TCR beta chain was determined in a study of blood T cell repertoires in COVID-19. Study at large: Acute-phase and convalescent COVID-19 samples originated in the United States, Italy and Spain. PBMCs, B-cell-depleted T cells, or T cells provided the cDNA or gDNA that made up the material.

CDR3 length: 16 residues. The germline V and J ends were trimmed by 4 bases and 2 bases, with 18 bases remaining between them. Germline values: CDR1 LGHDT, CDR2 YNNKEL (reference sequence). Per the original data handling: Counts of nucleated cells, estimated from reference gene primer amplification, were obtained. Assay used: immunoSEQ multiplex PCR; TCRdb lists only in-frame clones, some missing. V, J and clone size derive from that table, while D and trimming were established from the DNA sequence. The sample lists roughly 52,000 clones, about 90% seen once, with around 20% in the top ten. V is TRBV3-1 (or the pseudogene TRBV3-2) and J is TRBJ2-7, with D possibly matching TRBD2 (6 bases). The clonotype comes from a human donor in a cohort sampled during active COVID-19. Sequencing input: peripheral blood. Here the CDR3 DNA reads TGTGCCAGCAGCCTCGGACGGGGGTCAGGAGCCTACGAGCAGTACTTC. This translates into CASSLGRGSGAYEQYF.